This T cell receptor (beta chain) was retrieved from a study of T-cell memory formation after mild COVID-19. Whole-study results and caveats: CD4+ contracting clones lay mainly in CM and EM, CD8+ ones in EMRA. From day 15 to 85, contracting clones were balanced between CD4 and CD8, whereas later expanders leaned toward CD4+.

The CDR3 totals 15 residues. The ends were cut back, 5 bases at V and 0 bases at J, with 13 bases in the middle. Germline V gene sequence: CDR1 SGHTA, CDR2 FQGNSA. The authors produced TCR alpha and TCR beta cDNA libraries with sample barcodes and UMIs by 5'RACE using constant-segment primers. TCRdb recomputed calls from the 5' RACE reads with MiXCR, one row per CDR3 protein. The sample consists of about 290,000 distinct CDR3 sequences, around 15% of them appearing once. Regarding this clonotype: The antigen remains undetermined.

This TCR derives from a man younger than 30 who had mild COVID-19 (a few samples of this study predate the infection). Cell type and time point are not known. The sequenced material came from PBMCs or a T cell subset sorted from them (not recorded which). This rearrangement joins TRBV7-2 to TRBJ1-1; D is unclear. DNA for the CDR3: TGTGCCAGCAGCCTAGGAACTCTTATGAACACTGAAGCTTTCTTT. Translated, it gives CASSLGTLMNTEAFF. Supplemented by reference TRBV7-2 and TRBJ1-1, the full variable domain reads GAGVSQSPSNKVTEKGKDVELRCDPISGHTALYWYRQSLGQGLEFLIYFQGNSAPDKSGLPSDRFSAERTGGSVSTLTIQRTQQEDSAVYLCASSLGTLMNTEAFFGQGTRLTVV.